This is a list of T cell receptor beta chains from one sample in a study of T cell responses to AZD1222 COVID-19 vaccine. Data came from immunoSEQ multiplex PCR; TCRdb stores just in-frame clones and leaves some out. The table includes about 86,000 clones, about 86% detected once. The sample here was peripheral blood, taken on day 0 of MenACWY control vaccination. These receptors all come from an adult in good health. Both conserved end residues are part of each CDR3. A D gene is named only where the DNA matches it firmly. Not every row has a clone size; where given, it reads once, few, many or a size class.

TRBJ1-1 | few | 15 | TRBD1 | TRBV6-2/TRBV6-3 | TGTGCCAGCAGTTCCCACAGGGGTAGGAACACTGAAGCTTTCTTT | CASSSHRGRNTEAFF
TRBJ2-1 | NA | 14 | NA | TRBV19 | TGTGCCAGTAGTATTCAGGGAGTATACAATGAGCAGTTCTTC | CASSIQGVYNEQFF
TRBJ1-1 | NA | 11 | NA | TRBV20-1 | TGCAGTGCTAGACAGAACACTGAAGCTTTCTTT | CSARQNTEAFF
TRBJ1-3 | NA | 16 | NA | TRBV13 | TGTGCCAGCAGATTTATTGGGCGGCTCTCTGGAAACACCATATATTTT | CASRFIGRLSGNTIYF
TRBJ1-5 | NA | 15 | TRBD1 | TRBV6-5 | TGTGCCAGCAGTAGATTGGGACAGGGGAATCAGCCCCAGCATTTT | CASSRLGQGNQPQHF
TRBJ1-6 | NA | 16 | NA | TRBV6-6 | TGTGCCAGCAGTACTAAGACCCAGGTCCATAATTCACCCCTCCACTTT | CASSTKTQVHNSPLHF
TRBJ1-1 | once | 14 | NA | TRBV7-3 | TGTGCCAGCAGCTTAACGTCCCCGAACACTGAAGCTTTCTTT | CASSLTSPNTEAFF
TRBJ1-4 | NA | 14 | TRBD1 | TRBV6-5 | TGTGCCAGCAAGGGACAGGGAGTTGGTGAAAAACTGTTTTTT | CASKGQGVGEKLFF
TRBJ2-1 | NA | 14 | NA | TRBV30 | TGTGCCTGGAGGATAGTGGGGAGACACAATGAGCAGTTCTTC | CAWRIVGRHNEQFF
TRBJ1-5 | NA | 16 | NA | TRBV5-5 | TGTGCCAGCAGCTTGGTTGGGGAGTATAGCAATCAGCCCCAGCATTTT | CASSLVGEYSNQPQHF
TRBJ1-1 | NA | 15 | TRBD1 | TRBV7-2 | TGTGCCAGCAGCCCACCTGGACAGGGGAACACTGAAGCTTTCTTT | CASSPPGQGNTEAFF
TRBJ2-5 | NA | 16 | TRBD2 | TRBV9 | TGTGCCAGCAGCGTAACGAGCGGGGGGCCCCAAGAGACCCAGTACTTC | CASSVTSGGPQETQYF
TRBJ1-1 | NA | 13 | NA | TRBV4-1 | TGCGCCAGCAGCCAAAACAGAGACACTGAAGCTTTCTTT | CASSQNRDTEAFF
TRBJ2-7 | NA | 19 | TRBD1 | TRBV29-1 | TGCAGCCCCATTATTGCCCCAGGGGGCGCCGGTTCCTCCTCCTACGAGCAGTACTTC | CSPIIAPGGAGSSSYEQYF
TRBJ1-2 | NA | 16 | NA | TRBV29-1 | TGCAGCGTTGAGGACCCCCGGGGAGGGATTAACTATGGCTACACCTTC | CSVEDPRGGINYGYTF
TRBJ1-2 | NA | 13 | NA | TRBV12-3/TRBV12-4 | TGTGCCAGCAGCCCCGACACCTACTATGGCTACACCTTC | CASSPDTYYGYTF
TRBJ1-6 | NA | 16 | TRBD1 | TRBV10-3 | TGTGCCATCAGACCCGGACAGGGCGAGACGAATTCACCCCTCCACTTT | CAIRPGQGETNSPLHF
TRBJ2-1 | NA | 16 | NA | TRBV11-3 | TGTGCCAGCAGCTTAGGACTCTTCAGCTCCTACAATGAGCAGTTCTTC | CASSLGLFSSYNEQFF
TRBJ1-2 | NA | 16 | TRBD1 | TRBV18 | TGTGCCAGCTCACCTTCGGGACAGTTGAGCAACTATGGCTACACCTTC | CASSPSGQLSNYGYTF
TRBJ1-1 | NA | 10 | NA | TRBV6-5 | TGTGCCAGCAGTCTCACTGAAGCTTTCTTT | CASSLTEAFF
TRBJ1-1 | NA | 16 | NA | TRBV13 | TGTGCCAGCACCTTAATAAGGAGAGGAATGAACACTGAAGCTTTCTTT | CASTLIRRGMNTEAFF
TRBJ2-5 | NA | 16 | TRBD2 | TRBV9 | TGTGCCAGCAGCGTAGGATTTTTGGGAGGGGAAGAGACCCAGTACTTC | CASSVGFLGGEETQYF
TRBJ1-1 | few | 14 | NA | TRBV3-1/TRBV3-2 | TGTGCCAGCAGCCAATACACGCAGAACACTGAAGCTTTCTTT | CASSQYTQNTEAFF
TRBJ2-1 | once | 15 | NA | TRBV7-8 | TGTGCCAGCACCCGGCAAACAGGGTCCTACAATGAGCAGTTCTTC | CASTRQTGSYNEQFF
TRBJ2-3 | NA | 13 | NA | TRBV7-9 | TGTGCCAGCAGCTTGGGGAGCACAGATACGCAGTATTTT | CASSLGSTDTQYF